This paragraph covers one TCR beta chain sequence. The antigen remains unidentified. The data derive from a study of radiation and T cells in renal cell carcinoma. Using immunoSEQ multiplex PCR, the repertoire was profiled, and TCRdb retains in-frame clones only, with some absent. The sample has 45,000 to 55,000 clones, 80% seen once. Notes on the study in general: From baseline, blood top tumor clonotypes peaked at 2 weeks post-radiation.

Indicated time point: blood 2 weeks post-SBRT. Treatment noted: 15 Gy SBRT to primary tumor, nephrectomy 4 weeks later. Radiation-treated patients gave blood at baseline, week 2 and week 4. This material consisted of blood, taken from a patient whose treatment included radiotherapy and nephrectomy. The receptor was isolated from a woman in her seventies with renal cell carcinoma.

The CDR3 DNA is TGTGCCAGCAGGGCAGGGGGCAACACCGGGGAGCTGTTTTTT. It specifies CASRAGGNTGELFF. The genes are TRBV25-1 and TRBJ2-2, with 8 nucleotides matching TRBD1. This CDR3 region has 14 residues. V trimming: 6 bases; J trimming: 2 bases; junction bases outside the gene matches: 2. Germline V gene sequence: CDR1 MGHDK, CDR2 SYGVNS.